This T cell receptor (beta chain) was retrieved from a study of cytomegalovirus exposure and HLA in healthy donors. General observations from the study: Altogether, about 160 TCR beta chains were recorded as cytomegalovirus-associated.

Trimming took off 8 bases at V and 5 bases at J, with 16 bases between the two ends. The CDR3 runs 13 residues. Germline CDR1 is SNHLY and CDR2 is FYNNEI. The donors comprised healthy bone marrow donors. Whereas donors were nominally healthy upon sampling, unrecorded immune exposures were probable. This clone was observed a handful of times. What it binds is unknown. It was with 60 Vbeta and 13 Jbeta primers that the PCR ran. TCRdb's table, derived via immunoSEQ multiplex PCR, lists solely in-frame clones and lacks some. The sample includes about 160,000 clones, under 75% of them seen just once. The source of this sequence is a man between 35 and 55 years old in good health and CMV-seropositive. The chain uses TRBV2 and TRBJ2-7; D might be TRBD2 (7 bases). The sequencing sample was made of PBMCs. CDR3 sequence reads: CASRGGRDHEQYF. CDR3 DNA: TGTGCCAGCCGAGGGGGGAGGGACCACGAGCAGTACTTC.